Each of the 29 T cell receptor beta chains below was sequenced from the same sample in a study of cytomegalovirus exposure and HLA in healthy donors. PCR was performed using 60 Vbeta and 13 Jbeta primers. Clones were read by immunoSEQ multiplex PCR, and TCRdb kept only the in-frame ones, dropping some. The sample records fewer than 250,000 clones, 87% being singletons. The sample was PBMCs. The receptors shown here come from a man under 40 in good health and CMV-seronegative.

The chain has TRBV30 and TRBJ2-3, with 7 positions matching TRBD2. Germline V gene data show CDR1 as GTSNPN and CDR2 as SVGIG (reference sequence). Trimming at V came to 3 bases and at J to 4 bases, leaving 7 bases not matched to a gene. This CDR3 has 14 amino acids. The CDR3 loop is CAWSGGSGADTQYF. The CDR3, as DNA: TGTGCCTGGAGCGGCGGGAGTGGGGCAGATACGCAGTATTTT.

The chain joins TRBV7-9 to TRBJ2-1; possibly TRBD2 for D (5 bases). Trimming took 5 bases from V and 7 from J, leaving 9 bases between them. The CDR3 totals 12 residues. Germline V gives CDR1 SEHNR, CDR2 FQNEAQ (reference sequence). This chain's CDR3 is CASSPIANEQFF. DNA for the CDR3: TGTGCCAGCAGCCCGATAGCGAATGAGCAGTTCTTC.

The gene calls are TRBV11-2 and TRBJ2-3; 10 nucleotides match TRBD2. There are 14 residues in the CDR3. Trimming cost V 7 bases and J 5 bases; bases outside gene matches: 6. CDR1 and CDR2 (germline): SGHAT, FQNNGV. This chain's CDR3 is CASTAGGPGDTQYF. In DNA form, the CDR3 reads TGTGCCAGCACAGCGGGGGGGCCAGGAGATACGCAGTATTTT.

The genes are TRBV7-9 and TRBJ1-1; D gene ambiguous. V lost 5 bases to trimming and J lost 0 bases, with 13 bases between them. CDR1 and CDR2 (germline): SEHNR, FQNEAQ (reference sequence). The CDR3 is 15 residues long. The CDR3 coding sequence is TGTGCCAGCAGCCCGAAGGAGAGATTGAACACTGAAGCTTTCTTT. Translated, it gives CASSPKERLNTEAFF. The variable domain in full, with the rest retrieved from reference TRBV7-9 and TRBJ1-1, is DTGVSQNPRHKITKRGQNVTFRCDPISEHNRLYWYRQTLGQGPEFLTYFQNEAQLEKSRLLSDRFSAERPKGSFSTLEIQRTEQGDSAMYLCASSPKERLNTEAFFGQGTRLTVV.

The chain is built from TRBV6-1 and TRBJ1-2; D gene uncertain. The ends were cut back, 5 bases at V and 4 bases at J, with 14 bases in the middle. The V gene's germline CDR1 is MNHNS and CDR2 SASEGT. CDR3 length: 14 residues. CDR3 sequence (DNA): TGTGCCAGCAGTCTCAGATCAGGCTTCTATGGCTACACCTTC. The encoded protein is CASSLRSGFYGYTF.

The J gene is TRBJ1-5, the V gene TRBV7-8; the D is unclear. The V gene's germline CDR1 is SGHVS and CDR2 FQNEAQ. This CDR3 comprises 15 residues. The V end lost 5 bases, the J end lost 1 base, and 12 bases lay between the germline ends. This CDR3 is CASSASRASNQPQHF. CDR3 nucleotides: TGTGCCAGCAGCGCTAGTCGCGCGAGCAATCAGCCCCAGCATTTT.

The CDR3: CASSYGQTFTETQYF. Here the CDR3 DNA reads TGTGCCAGCAGTTACGGACAGACGTTCACGGAGACCCAGTACTTC. The rearrangement links TRBV6-5 to TRBJ2-5, with D possibly being TRBD1 (6 bases). The germline V gene encodes CDR1 MNHEY and CDR2 SVGAGI. V was trimmed by 2 bases and J by 5 bases, leaving 15 bases between them. The CDR3 is 15 residues long.

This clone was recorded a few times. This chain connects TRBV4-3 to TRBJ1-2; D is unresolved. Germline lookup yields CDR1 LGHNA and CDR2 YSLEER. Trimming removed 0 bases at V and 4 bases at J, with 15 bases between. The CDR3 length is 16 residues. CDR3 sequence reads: CASSQDMREIGYGYTF. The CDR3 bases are TGCGCCAGCAGCCAAGATATGAGGGAAATCGGCTATGGCTACACCTTC.

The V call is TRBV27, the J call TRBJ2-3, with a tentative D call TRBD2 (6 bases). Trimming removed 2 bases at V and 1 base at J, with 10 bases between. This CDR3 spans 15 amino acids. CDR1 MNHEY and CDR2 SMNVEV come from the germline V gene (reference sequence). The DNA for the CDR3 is TGTGCCAGCAGTTTACGACTAGTAGGCACAGATACGCAGTATTTT. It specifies CASSLRLVGTDTQYF.

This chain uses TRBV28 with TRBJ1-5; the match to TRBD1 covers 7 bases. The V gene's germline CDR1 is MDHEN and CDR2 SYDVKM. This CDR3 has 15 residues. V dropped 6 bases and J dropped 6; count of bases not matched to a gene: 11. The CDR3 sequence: CASSPGGSGFQPQHF. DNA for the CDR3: TGTGCCAGCAGCCCAGGGGGTTCGGGGTTTCAGCCCCAGCATTTT.

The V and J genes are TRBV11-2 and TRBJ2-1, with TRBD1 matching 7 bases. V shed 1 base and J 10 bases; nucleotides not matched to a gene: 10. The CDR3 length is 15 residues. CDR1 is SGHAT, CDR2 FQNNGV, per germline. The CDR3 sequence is CASSLGPTGVREQFF. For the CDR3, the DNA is TGTGCCAGCAGCTTAGGCCCCACAGGGGTAAGGGAGCAGTTCTTC.

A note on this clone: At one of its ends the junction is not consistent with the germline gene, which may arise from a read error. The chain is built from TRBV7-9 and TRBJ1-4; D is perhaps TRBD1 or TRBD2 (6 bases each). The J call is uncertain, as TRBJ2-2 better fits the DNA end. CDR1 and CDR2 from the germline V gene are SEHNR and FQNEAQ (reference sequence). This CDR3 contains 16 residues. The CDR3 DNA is TGTTCCAGCAGCTTATTCTCTCCCGGGGGCAGGGGGGAGCTGTTTTTT. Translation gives CSSSLFSPGGRGELFF.

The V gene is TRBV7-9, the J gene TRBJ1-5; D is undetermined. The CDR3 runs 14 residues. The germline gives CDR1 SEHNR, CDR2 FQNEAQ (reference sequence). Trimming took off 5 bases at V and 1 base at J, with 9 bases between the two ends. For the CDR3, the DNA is TGTGCCAGCAGCCCAGGACTGAGCAATCAGCCCCAGCATTTT. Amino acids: CASSPGLSNQPQHF.

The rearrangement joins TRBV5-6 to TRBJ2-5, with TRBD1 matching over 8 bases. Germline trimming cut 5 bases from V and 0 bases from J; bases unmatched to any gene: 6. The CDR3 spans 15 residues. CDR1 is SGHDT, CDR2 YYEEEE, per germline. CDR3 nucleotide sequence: TGTGCCAGCAGTGAAAGACAGGGGTACCAAGAGACCCAGTACTTC. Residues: CASSERQGYQETQYF.

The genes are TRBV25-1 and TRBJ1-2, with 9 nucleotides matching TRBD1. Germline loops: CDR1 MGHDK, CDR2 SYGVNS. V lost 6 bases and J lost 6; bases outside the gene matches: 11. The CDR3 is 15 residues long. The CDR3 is CASRADLGTGHGYTF. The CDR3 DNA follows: TGTGCCAGCAGGGCAGACTTGGGGACAGGGCATGGCTACACCTTC.

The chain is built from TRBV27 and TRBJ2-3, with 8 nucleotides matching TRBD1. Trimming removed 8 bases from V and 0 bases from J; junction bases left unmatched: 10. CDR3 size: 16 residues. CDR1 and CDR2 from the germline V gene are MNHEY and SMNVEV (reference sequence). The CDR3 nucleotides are TGTGCCAGCGGAAAAACAGGGGGTGGTAGCACAGATACGCAGTATTTT. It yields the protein CASGKTGGGSTDTQYF.

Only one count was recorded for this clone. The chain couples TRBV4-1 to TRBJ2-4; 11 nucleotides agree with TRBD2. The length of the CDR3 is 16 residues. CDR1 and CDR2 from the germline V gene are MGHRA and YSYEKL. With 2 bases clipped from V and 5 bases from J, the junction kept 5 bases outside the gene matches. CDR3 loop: CASSQTLAGGQNIQYF. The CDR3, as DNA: TGCGCCAGCAGCCAAACCCTAGCGGGAGGTCAAAACATTCAGTACTTC.

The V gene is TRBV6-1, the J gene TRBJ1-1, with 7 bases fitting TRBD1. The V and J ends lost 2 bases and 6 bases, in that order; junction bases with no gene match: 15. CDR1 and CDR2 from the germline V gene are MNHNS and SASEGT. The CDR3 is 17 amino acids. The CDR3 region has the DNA TGTGCCAGCAGTGAAAGGGGGCAGGGCGGTGGTTATGCTGAAGCTTTCTTT. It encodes CASSERGQGGGYAEAFF.

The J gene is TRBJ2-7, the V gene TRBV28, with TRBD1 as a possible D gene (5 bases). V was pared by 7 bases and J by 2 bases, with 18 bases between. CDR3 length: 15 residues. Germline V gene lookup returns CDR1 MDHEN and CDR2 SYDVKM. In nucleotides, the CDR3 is TGTGCCAGCAACGACGGGCAGGGTGATCCCTACGAGCAGTACTTC. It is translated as CASNDGQGDPYEQYF.

The CDR3 DNA follows: TGTGCCATCAGTGAGTCAGGGCCACGTATGGGACAGGCGGGGAAGACCCAGTACTTC. Translated, it gives CAISESGPRMGQAGKTQYF. The V and J genes are TRBV10-3 and TRBJ2-5, with TRBD1 matching 8 bases. The CDR3 is 19 residues long. Germline V gene data show CDR1 as ENHRY and CDR2 as SYGVKD. V shed 0 bases, J shed 6 bases, and the junction held 18 bases outside the gene matches.

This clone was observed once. The CDR3 bases are TGCGCCAGCACCCAGGGGTCAAGCTCCTACAATGAGCAGTTCTTC. As protein: CASTQGSSSYNEQFF. The chain couples TRBV10-2 to TRBJ2-1; TRBD1 is a possible D gene (6 bases). The CDR3 length is 15 residues. The V end was cut by 7 bases, the J end by 0 bases, with 13 bases between. Germline V gene sequence: CDR1 WSHSY, CDR2 SAAADI.

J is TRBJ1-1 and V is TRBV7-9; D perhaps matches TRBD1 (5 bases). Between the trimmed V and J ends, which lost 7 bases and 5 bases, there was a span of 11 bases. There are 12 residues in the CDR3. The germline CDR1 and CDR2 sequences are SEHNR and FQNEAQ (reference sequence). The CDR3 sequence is CASIRGGTEAFF. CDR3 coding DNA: TGTGCCAGCATAAGGGGAGGGACTGAAGCTTTCTTT. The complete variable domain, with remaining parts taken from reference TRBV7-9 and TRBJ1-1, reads DTGVSQNPRHKITKRGQNVTFRCDPISEHNRLYWYRQTLGQGPEFLTYFQNEAQLEKSRLLSDRFSAERPKGSFSTLEIQRTEQGDSAMYLCASIRGGTEAFFGQGTRLTVV.

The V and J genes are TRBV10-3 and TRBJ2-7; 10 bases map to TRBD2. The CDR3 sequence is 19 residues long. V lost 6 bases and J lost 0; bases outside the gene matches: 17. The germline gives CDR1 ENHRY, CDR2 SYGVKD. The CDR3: CAISRTSGENYRSSYEQYF. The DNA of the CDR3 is TGTGCCATCAGCCGGACTAGCGGAGAGAACTATAGGAGCTCCTACGAGCAGTACTTC.

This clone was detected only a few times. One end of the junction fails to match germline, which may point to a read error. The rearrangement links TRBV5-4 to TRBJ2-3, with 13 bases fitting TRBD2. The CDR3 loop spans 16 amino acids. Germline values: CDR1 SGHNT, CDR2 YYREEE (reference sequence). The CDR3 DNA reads TGCGCCAGCAGCCAAACTAGCGGGGGGGCATCAGATACGCAGTATTTT. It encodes CASSQTSGGASDTQYF.

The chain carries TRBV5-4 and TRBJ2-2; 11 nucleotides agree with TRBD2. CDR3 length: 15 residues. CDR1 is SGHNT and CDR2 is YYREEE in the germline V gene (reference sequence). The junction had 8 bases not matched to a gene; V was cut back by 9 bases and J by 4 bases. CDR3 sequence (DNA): TGTGCCACCCGCCCCGGGACTAGCGGCACCGGGGAGCTGTTTTTT. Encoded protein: CATRPGTSGTGELFF.

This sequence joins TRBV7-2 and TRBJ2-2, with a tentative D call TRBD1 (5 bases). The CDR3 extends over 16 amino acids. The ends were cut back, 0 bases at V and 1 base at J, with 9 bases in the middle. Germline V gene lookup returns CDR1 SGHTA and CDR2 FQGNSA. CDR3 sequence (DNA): TGTGCCAGCAGCTTAGCGTGGCAGGGGAACACCGGGGAGCTGTTTTTT. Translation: CASSLAWQGNTGELFF.

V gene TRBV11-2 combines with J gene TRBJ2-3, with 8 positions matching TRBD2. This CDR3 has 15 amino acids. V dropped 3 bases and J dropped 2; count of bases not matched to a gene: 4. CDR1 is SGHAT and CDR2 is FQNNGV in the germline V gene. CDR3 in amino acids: CASSFGGGYTDTQYF. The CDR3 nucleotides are TGTGCCAGCAGCTTTGGCGGGGGGTACACAGATACGCAGTATTTT.

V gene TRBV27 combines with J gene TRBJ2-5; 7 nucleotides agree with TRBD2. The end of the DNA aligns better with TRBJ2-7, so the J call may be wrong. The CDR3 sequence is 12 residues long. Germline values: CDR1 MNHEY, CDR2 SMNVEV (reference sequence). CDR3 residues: CASSPRGDEQYF. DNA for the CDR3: TGTGCCAGCAGTCCCCGGGGGGACGAGCAGTACTTC.

CDR3 residues: CASSETSGSTGELFF. For the CDR3, the DNA is TGTGCCAGCAGTGAGACTAGCGGGAGCACCGGGGAGCTGTTTTTT. The rearrangement joins TRBV2 to TRBJ2-2; 12 bases agree with TRBD2. V was pared by 3 bases and J by 4 bases, with 0 bases of the junction left unmatched. Germline-derived CDR1 and CDR2 are SNHLY and FYNNEI. The CDR3 totals 15 residues.